What follows is one TCR beta chain and its context. The antigen it binds to is not known. Base qualities are not at hand, and no much larger clone is one base apart. This entry comes from a study of cytomegalovirus exposure and HLA in healthy donors listed by TCRdb under 2017. For context, the study as a whole: An earlier analysis of several hundred of the donors reported roughly 300 Gb of sequence data and around 120 million unique TCR beta sequences from 190 million or so T cells. To predict cytomegalovirus infection status, the study brought together high-throughput TCR immunosequencing, statistical association of individual TCRs with disease status, and machine learning. Alongside the repertoire data, information on donor age, sex, ethnicity and CMV serostatus was compiled. HLA typing covered class I and class II loci at four-digit resolution. Every discovery cohort repertoire had been produced on one sequencing platform. Roughly 300 gigabases of sequencing data and around 88 million unique TCR sequences made up an early release that covered several hundred HLA-typed donors. The study used immunosequencing to profile the T cell repertoires of approximately 690 subjects and linked those repertoires to cytomegalovirus serostatus. The number of donors typed differed by locus, with 629-630 for A, B, C, DRB1 and DQB1, over 500 for DQA1, 606 for DPA1, and 450 to 480 for DPB1. Of the roughly 400 genotyped donors, around 81% fell in the genetic ancestry cluster associated with self-reported Caucasian donors. A later analysis re-analyzed previously published TCR beta repertoires from several hundred donors and added high-resolution HLA genotyping to study TCR occurrence patterns. Among around 400 genotyped donors of the cohort, an average of roughly 230,000 unique TCR beta nucleotide sequences was sequenced per donor, of which about 18% were non-productive. Because of strong linkage in the cohort, four to six DR-DQ haplotypes were treated as single units for association and clustering. Rather than drawing on any new phenotypic data, the later analysis identified candidate immune exposures from TCR beta sequences and the way those sequences occurred across donors. Besides the first cohort of 666 subjects, a separate validation cohort made up of about 120 different subjects was used. An earlier analysis of approximately 640 of the donors applied high-throughput TCR beta sequencing to assess whether each TCR beta V gene segment acted as functional or pseudogenic. A later genetic analysis took genome-wide SNP genotypes for about 60% of the roughly 670 donors and used that subset as a discovery cohort. The study was designed to test whether signatures of past pathogen exposure could be identified by cataloging public T cell receptors.

Relative to germline, V is 2 bases shorter and J is 3 bases shorter, with 8 bases between their ends. The CDR3, from cysteine to phenylalanine, totals 14 residues. CDR3 DNA is the only sequence kept; it has 42 bases, read in frame from the first base. Via the germline V gene, CDR1 is MDHEN and CDR2 SYDVKM. The library came from the immunoSEQ multiplex PCR assay. For the multiplex PCR, a mixture combining 60 forward primers for TCR Vbeta segments and 13 reverse primers for TCR Jbeta segments was used. A multiplex PCR assay on genomic DNA amplified the CDR3 region of rearranged TCR beta genes. Amplified TCR beta libraries were sequenced as 87-base-pair reads on the Illumina HiSeq System. As for the authors' bioinformatics: A later analysis counted around 72 million unique TCR beta chains across the 500 to 850 repertoires, and about 10 million of these chains were shared by at least two donors. Raw reads were error-corrected and collapsed into unique sequences by a nearest-neighbor algorithm in which closely related sequences were merged to remove PCR and sequencing errors. V, D and J gene segments were assigned by aligning CDR3 sequences to IMGT reference sequences. For a sequence to be retained, a match of at least six nucleotides to both a V gene segment and a J gene segment was required. Rearrangements were classified as productive when the CDR3 lacked stop codons and remained in frame with V and J, and all other rearrangements were classified as non-productive. CDR3 was defined by IMGT convention, running from the second conserved V-encoded cysteine to the conserved J-encoded phenylalanine. The earlier analysis of approximately 590 of the donors excluded any sequence lacking an unambiguous match to a single V gene segment. An earlier analysis of around 600 of the donors classified V segments as functional when productive rearrangements were above 56.7% and as segregating when the standard deviation between donors was above 5%. A statistical classification framework was developed to diagnose cytomegalovirus status using the catalog of TCR beta chain sequences. In a later analysis, V and J genes were assigned by comparing TCR nucleotide sequences against IMGT/GENE-DB human TR gene sequences. In a later analysis, CDR3 sequences and most-parsimonious VDJ recombination scenarios were assigned using the TCRdist pipeline. In a later analysis, each TCR beta chain was defined by its CDR3 amino acid sequence together with its V-gene family, and reads without a unique V-gene family were excluded. To address suspected cross-contamination and a sequencing artifact, a later analysis removed some 620 highly shared, low-generation-probability nucleotide sequences. In a later analysis, a clonal expansion index for each public chain was calculated from normalized within-repertoire ranks of inferred template counts. Generation probabilities in a later analysis came from a VDJ recombination model fitted to out-of-frame rearrangements, and those results were checked against IGoR. In a later analysis, TCR-TCR, TCR-HLA and TCR-CMV co-occurrence was scored with hypergeometric tests, and a repertoire-size bias correction was applied to TCR pairs. To estimate false discovery rates, a later analysis permuted the HLA or CMV assignments 20 times. In a later analysis, co-occurring TCRs were grouped using DBSCAN, with TCRdist sequence similarity added in when clustering inside HLA-allele-positive subsets. For co-occurrence clustering, repertoires with fewer than 30,000 or more than 120,000 public chains were excluded, along with roughly five repertoires with anomalous nucleotide sharing. As stored in TCRdb, this immuneACCESS dataset retains in-frame rearrangements with V and J assigned. A fraction of the clones does not appear; measured against another copy, unresolved V genes explain less than half of the discrepancy, and the remainder lacks a known reason. D and trimming come from the DNA, and the V and J calls and clone size come from that table. Counted in this sample were around 160,000 clones; roughly four fifths of them appeared once. In total, the top ten clones hold around 3% of the sample.

Study-wide findings and limitations: In a later genetic analysis, a missense DCLRE1C variant was associated with V-gene and J-gene trimming of TCR beta chains, and the association was replicated in an independent cohort. Only TCR beta chains were sequenced in this cohort, and the absence of alpha or paired-chain data limited detectable features. A later analysis found that TCR association rates varied across HLA loci, with DRB1 alleles showing the most associated TCRs and HLA-C alleles the fewest. A later analysis reported that several top co-occurrence clusters appeared linked to parvovirus B19, influenza, CMV and Epstein-Barr virus. Broadly in line with IMGT annotations, most TCR beta V segments showed up in productive rearrangements about 87% or about 30% of the time in an earlier analysis of some 590 of the donors. CMV serostatus was the only immune exposure information available for the cohort. According to a later genetic analysis, donors in an Asian-associated ancestry cluster had fewer N-insertions in productive TCRs than the roughly 670-donor mean. A few of the identified cytomegalovirus-associated TCR beta chains were confirmed in vitro to be specific for cytomegalovirus antigens. The sequencing pipeline was judged likely to have produced a cluster of highly shared sequence variants as a technical artifact. When HLA alleles, especially DR and DQ, strongly co-occurred, attributing TCR associations to individual alleles was difficult. Approximately 16 rarely observed V segments, including chromosome 9 orphons, were excluded from the earlier analysis of several hundred of the donors because counts were too low. The classifier was reported to diagnose cytomegalovirus status with high specificity and sensitivity in both the original cohort and the validation cohort. A later analysis found that HLA-associated TCR beta chains were more clonally expanded and had lower generation probabilities than equally common non-associated chains. A further reported finding was that TCR beta sequences accurately predicted the HLA-A and HLA-B alleles for most subjects in the first cohort. Most TCR sequences were seen in very few donors, while some public TCRs were found in many individuals. Because HLA typing was unavailable for some donors at each locus, only the typed subset was used in association tests. Some IMGT-functional V segments, including TRBV6-2 and TRBV6-3, could not be distinguished by the 87-base-pair reads and were therefore excluded. Roughly uniform sequencing depth across donors was assumed in presence/absence analyses, although this assumption may not hold. At a false discovery rate of 0.05, a later analysis linked around 15,000 TCR beta sequences to specific HLA alleles. Most CMV-associated TCR beta chains appeared to be HLA-restricted in a later analysis, and the HLA associations seemed to be driven largely by CMV exposure. According to the authors, the approach could potentially be generalized to other disease states and immunological phenotypes. The study gave a list of some 150 TCR beta chains associated with cytomegalovirus. Linkage disequilibrium might explain the correlated functional status among segregating V segments, but an unknown experimental factor could not be excluded.

The cohort consisted of 670 or so healthy bone marrow donors. At the time of sampling, every cohort member was nominally healthy, though immune exposures that went unrecorded were likely present. The donor tested CMV seropositive, placing the donor among the 250 to 350 seropositive members of the cohort. Each donor provided a peripheral blood sample, and peripheral blood mononuclear cells were used for TCR beta sequencing. The Qiagen DNeasy Blood Extraction Kit was used to extract genomic DNA from the blood cell samples. Sequenced: PBMCs. This clonotype was sampled from a man aged 40-55 years in good health and CMV-seropositive. The chain uses TRBV28 and TRBJ1-3; no D segment can be confidently identified. The DNA sequence reads TGTGCCAGCAGTTTACCAGTTCTTGGAAACACCATATATTTT. Translated, this is CASSLPVLGNTIYF.